The clone carrying this T cell receptor beta chain was counted between two and nine times. These data are taken from a study of shared T cell receptors in the human thymus. Using immunoSEQ multiplex PCR, the repertoire was profiled, and TCRdb retains in-frame clones only, with some absent. In the table there are approximately 660,000 clones, approximately 90% of which are singletons. V was pared by 0 bases and J by 7 bases, with 7 bases of the junction left unmatched. The germline V gene has CDR1 SGDLS and CDR2 YYNGEE. The length of the CDR3 is 18 residues. These records were also assigned to another study, of human thymus T cells. That paper notes: Donation came from healthy Finnish infants having corrective surgery for congenital heart defects. Thymus tissue for the work was resected from patients undergoing corrective heart surgery. Use of V and J genes seemed skewed within the thymic and blood repertoires. Related studies found that unrelated individuals share highly overlapping thymic repertoires.

The V and J genes are TRBV9 and TRBJ2-1, with TRBD2 matching 16 bases. Sequenced sample: thymocytes. This receptor was taken from a boy under three years old with a congenital heart defect. CDR3 amino acids: CASSVAMGLAGGGNEQFF. The CDR3 nucleotides read TGTGCCAGCAGCGTAGCTATGGGACTAGCGGGAGGGGGGAATGAGCAGTTCTTC. Complete variable domain (other parts from reference TRBV9 and TRBJ2-1): DSGVTQTPKHLITATGQRVTLRCSPRSGDLSVYWYQQSLDQGLQFLIQYYNGEERAKGNILERFSAQQFPDLHSELNLSSLELGDSALYFCASSVAMGLAGGGNEQFFGPGTRLTVL.